This TCR delta chain was sequenced in a study of gammadelta T cells in human blood. TCRdb re-processed the RT-PCR reads using CATT. The top ten hold 36% of the sample, which has about 250 delta-chain clones, 10% to 12% seen once. From germline, CDR1 is GEAIGNYY and CDR2 EKD. The ends lost 0 bases at V and 9 bases at J; junction bases unmatched: 15. The CDR3 is made up of 16 amino acids. This clone is hyperexpanded (1% or more) by share. Antigen specificity is unknown. Other DNA variants within this sample encode the same CDR3. Whole-study results and caveats: Microbial exposure appeared to drive polyclonal γδ T cell expansion after birth.

This chain connects TRDV2 to TRDJ1, with TRDD3 matching over 7 bases. The clonotype originates from a human donor. The sequenced material came from Vgamma9Vdelta2 gamma-delta T cells from infant blood. Here the CDR3 reads CACDTAGYWGSGELIF. CDR3 DNA: TGTGCCTGTGACACCGCGGGATACTGGGGTTCCGGGGAACTCATCTTT.